This paragraph reports one T cell receptor (beta chain). The antigen is unknown. This record belongs to a study of cytomegalovirus exposure and HLA in healthy donors. General observations from the study: In vitro data verified a few CMV-associated chains as specific for CMV antigens. According to a subsequent analysis, TCR clusters from the first cohort were inclined to appear together in the 120 validation repertoires. Published work reported that the classifier diagnosed cytomegalovirus status with high specificity and sensitivity.

Generated by immunoSEQ multiplex PCR, the TCRdb table keeps only in-frame clones and is missing some. The sample contains around 140,000 clones, 85% to 95% of which appear only once. V shed 4 bases, J shed 6 bases, and the junction held 4 bases outside the gene matches. CDR1 is SGHDN, CDR2 FVKESK, per germline. This CDR3 spans 14 amino acids. The sample was PBMCs. The receptor comes from a man in his late teens or twenties in good health and CMV-seropositive. The V gene is TRBV14, the J gene TRBJ2-5, with TRBD2 matching over 11 bases. CDR3 bases: TGTGCCAGCAGCCTAGCGGGAGGGCCGAAGACCCAGTACTTC. Protein: CASSLAGGPKTQYF.